The 10 T cell receptor beta chains below all came from one sample that was sequenced in a study of cytomegalovirus exposure and HLA in healthy donors (dated by TCRdb to 2017 to 2019). The library was obtained by the immunoSEQ multiplex PCR assay. The multiplex PCR relied on a mix of 60 forward primers for TCR Vbeta segments and 13 reverse primers for TCR Jbeta segments. TCRdb obtained this table from immuneACCESS and retained in-frame rearrangements with V and J assigned. These tables miss some clones; where compared with another copy, unresolved V genes account for less than half of the shortfall, and the remainder is unexplained. This sample lists roughly 160,000 clones; 85% were detected once. The ten top clones hold 1% of the sample. Sequenced: PBMCs. These receptors were taken from a boy between 2 and 15 years old in good health and CMV-seronegative.

The chain employs TRBV5-1 and TRBJ2-7; 8 nucleotides match TRBD2. CDR3 length equals 13 residues. Germline-derived CDR1 and CDR2 are SGHRS and YFSETQ. Trimming at V came to 6 bases and at J to 1 base, leaving 3 bases not matched to a gene. The DNA of the CDR3 is TGCGCCAGCACAACTAGCGGATCCTACGAGCAGTACTTC. It specifies CASTTSGSYEQYF.

J is TRBJ2-3 and V is TRBV10-3, with D uncertain. CDR3 length: 15 residues. CDR1 is ENHRY, CDR2 SYGVKD, per germline. Trimming left V 4 bases short and J 0 bases short, with 11 bases between. CDR3 region: CAISGGESSTDTQYF. The CDR3 nucleotides are TGTGCCATCAGTGGTGGAGAATCTAGCACAGATACGCAGTATTTT.

This chain links TRBV2 with TRBJ1-1; no clear D. The germline gives CDR1 SNHLY, CDR2 FYNNEI. The CDR3 is made up of 13 amino acids. Trimming took 7 bases from V and 0 from J, leaving 9 bases between them. The CDR3 region is CASMGRMNTEAFF. CDR3 DNA: TGTGCCAGCATGGGCAGGATGAACACTGAAGCTTTCTTT.

The chain carries TRBV6-1 and TRBJ1-3, with 7 bases fitting TRBD1. Germline-derived CDR1 and CDR2 are MNHNS and SASEGT. V shed 2 bases and J 6 bases; nucleotides not matched to a gene: 13. The CDR3 totals 17 residues. CDR3 bases: TGTGCCAGCAGTGAAAGCTGGCGACAGGGAATGGCAAACACCATATATTTT. Its translation is CASSESWRQGMANTIYF.

The chain joins TRBV15 to TRBJ2-1; unclear D gene. The CDR3 extends over 16 amino acids. V was pared by 0 bases and J by 0 bases, with 9 bases between. Germline V gene sequence: CDR1 LNHNV, CDR2 YYDKDF (reference sequence). The CDR3 DNA follows: TGTGCCACCAGCAGAGAGGCGGTTTCCTCCTACAATGAGCAGTTCTTC. Translation gives CATSREAVSSYNEQFF. The whole variable domain, remainder taken from reference TRBV15 and TRBJ2-1, is DAMVIQNPRYQVTQFGKPVTLSCSQTLNHNVMYWYQQKSSQAPKLLFHYYDKDFNNEADTPDNFQSRRPNTSFCFLDIRSPGLGDTAMYLCATSREAVSSYNEQFFGPGTRLTVL.

The chain has TRBV28 and TRBJ2-7; maybe TRBD1 (6 bases). The germline V gene has CDR1 MDHEN and CDR2 SYDVKM. The CDR3 spans 14 residues. V was clipped by 4 bases and J by 2 bases, with 12 bases between them. The CDR3 bases are TGTGCCAGCAGTTCGCTAAAGGGGGCCTACGAGCAGTACGTC. Translating gives CASSSLKGAYEQYV.

The chain has TRBV25-1 and TRBJ1-4; D is possibly TRBD1 (5 bases). With 1 base removed from V and 3 bases from J, the gap between germline ends came to 9 bases. Germline values: CDR1 MGHDK, CDR2 SYGVNS. This CDR3 spans 15 amino acids. The CDR3 spells CASSEFWGANEKLFF. The CDR3, as DNA: TGTGCCAGCAGTGAATTTTGGGGGGCTAATGAAAAACTGTTTTTT.

V is TRBV19 and J is TRBJ1-2; no reliable D call. The CDR3 extends over 12 amino acids. Germline CDR1 and CDR2: LNHDA and SQIVND (reference sequence). V shed 4 bases and J shed 8 bases, with 11 bases lying between them. CDR3 nucleotides: TGTGCCAGTAGTAGAGGGCGCGACGGCTACACCTTC. It codes for CASSRGRDGYTF. Combining the CDR3 with reference TRBV19 and TRBJ1-2 gives the whole variable domain DGGITQSPKYLFRKEGQNVTLSCEQNLNHDAMYWYRQDPGQGLRLIYYSQIVNDFQKGDIAEGYSVSREKKESFPLTVTSAQKNPTAFYLCASSRGRDGYTFGSGTRLTVV.

The chain is built from TRBV4-1 and TRBJ1-4; the match to TRBD1 covers 10 bases. From germline, CDR1 is MGHRA and CDR2 YSYEKL. J lost 7 bases, V lost 2 bases, and 7 bases had no gene match. The CDR3 runs to 16 residues. The CDR3 loop is CASSQFAGTGAEKLFF. In DNA, the CDR3 is TGCGCCAGCAGCCAATTCGCCGGGACAGGGGCTGAAAAACTGTTTTTT.

This rearrangement joins TRBV15 to TRBJ1-1; D gene unclear. Germline-derived CDR1 and CDR2 are LNHNV and YYDKDF (reference sequence). This CDR3 spans 16 amino acids. V gave up 1 base and J gave up 5 bases, with 17 bases separating them. CDR3 region: CATSRGRSELRTEAFF. DNA of the CDR3: TGTGCCACCAGCAGAGGTAGATCCGAACTCAGGACTGAAGCTTTCTTT. Variable domain in full (rest from reference TRBV15 and TRBJ1-1): DAMVIQNPRYQVTQFGKPVTLSCSQTLNHNVMYWYQQKSSQAPKLLFHYYDKDFNNEADTPDNFQSRRPNTSFCFLDIRSPGLGDTAMYLCATSRGRSELRTEAFFGQGTRLTVV.